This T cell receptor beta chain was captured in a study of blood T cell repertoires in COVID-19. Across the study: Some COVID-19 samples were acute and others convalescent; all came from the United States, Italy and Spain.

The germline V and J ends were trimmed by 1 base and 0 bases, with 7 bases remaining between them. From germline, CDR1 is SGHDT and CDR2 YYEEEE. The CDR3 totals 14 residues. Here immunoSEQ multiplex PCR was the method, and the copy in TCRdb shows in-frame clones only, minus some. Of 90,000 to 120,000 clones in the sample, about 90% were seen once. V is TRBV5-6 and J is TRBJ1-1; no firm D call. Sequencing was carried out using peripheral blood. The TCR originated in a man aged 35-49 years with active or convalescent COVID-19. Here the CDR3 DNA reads TGTGCCAGCAGCTTGTCGCAGGTGAACACTGAAGCTTTCTTT. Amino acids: CASSLSQVNTEAFF.